This T cell receptor beta chain was sequenced for a study of T-cell memory formation after mild COVID-19. Overall study findings and caveats: Contracting clones, day 15 to 85, had balanced CD4/CD8, and later expanders favored CD4+. Among clones peaking at day 37 in the second wave, SARS-CoV-2 specificity remained unconfirmed.

This clonotype turned up a few times. What it recognizes is unknown. TCRalpha and TCRbeta libraries used 5'RACE with constant-segment primers and UMIs. TCRdb re-called the 5' RACE reads with MiXCR, one entry per CDR3 protein. The profile shows fewer than 350,000 distinct CDR3 sequences, 13% to 15% of them singletons. The CDR3 has 15 residues. The germline gives CDR1 SGHAT, CDR2 FQNNGV. Trimming took 4 bases from V and 0 from J, leaving 13 bases between them. This chain joins TRBV11-2 and TRBJ2-7, with D possibly being TRBD2 (6 bases). Sequencing used PBMCs or a T cell subset sorted from them (not recorded which). This TCR was sampled from a man in his late teens or twenties who had mild COVID-19 (a few samples of this study predate the infection). Cell type and time point are not known. Written as DNA, the CDR3 is TGTGCCAGCAGCTCAATAGCCGGGAGCTCCTACGAGCAGTACTTC. Amino acids: CASSSIAGSSYEQYF.